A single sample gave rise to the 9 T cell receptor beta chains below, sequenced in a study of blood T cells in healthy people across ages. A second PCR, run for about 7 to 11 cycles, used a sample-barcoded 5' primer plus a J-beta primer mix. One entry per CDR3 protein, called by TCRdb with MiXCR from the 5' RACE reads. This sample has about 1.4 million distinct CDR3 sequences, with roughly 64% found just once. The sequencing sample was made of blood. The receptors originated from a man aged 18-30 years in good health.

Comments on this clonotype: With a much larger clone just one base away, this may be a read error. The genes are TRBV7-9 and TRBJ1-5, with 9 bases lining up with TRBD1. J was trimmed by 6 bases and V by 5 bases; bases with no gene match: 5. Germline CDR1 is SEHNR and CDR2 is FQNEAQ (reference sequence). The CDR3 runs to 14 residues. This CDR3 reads CASSPGTGIQPQHF. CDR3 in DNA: TGTGCCAGCAGCCCCGGGACAGGGATTCAGCCCCAGCATTTT.

The DNA of the CDR3 is TGTGCCAGCAGTTTTCGGATGAGCTCCTACAATGAGCAGTTCTTC. Translated, it gives CASSFRMSSYNEQFF. The V gene is TRBV12-3 or TRBV12-4, the J gene TRBJ2-1; the D is unclear. The CDR3 runs to 15 residues. V was clipped by 3 bases and J by 0 bases, with 9 bases between them.

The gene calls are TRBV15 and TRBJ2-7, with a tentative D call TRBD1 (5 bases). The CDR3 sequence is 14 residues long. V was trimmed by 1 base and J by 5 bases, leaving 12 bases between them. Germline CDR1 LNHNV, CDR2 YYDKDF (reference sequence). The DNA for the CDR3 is TGTGCCACCAGCAGAGTGGCAGGGCCGAACGAGCAGTACTTC. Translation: CATSRVAGPNEQYF. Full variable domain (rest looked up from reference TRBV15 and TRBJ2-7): DAMVIQNPRYQVTQFGKPVTLSCSQTLNHNVMYWYQQKSSQAPKLLFHYYDKDFNNEADTPDNFQSRRPNTSFCFLDIRSPGLGDTAMYLCATSRVAGPNEQYFGPGTRLTVT.

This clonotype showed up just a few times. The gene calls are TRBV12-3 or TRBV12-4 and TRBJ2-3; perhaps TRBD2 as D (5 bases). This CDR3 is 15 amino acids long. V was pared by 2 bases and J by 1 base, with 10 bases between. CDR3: CASSLRREGTDTQYF. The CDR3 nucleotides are TGTGCCAGCAGTTTAAGACGGGAAGGCACAGATACGCAGTATTTT.

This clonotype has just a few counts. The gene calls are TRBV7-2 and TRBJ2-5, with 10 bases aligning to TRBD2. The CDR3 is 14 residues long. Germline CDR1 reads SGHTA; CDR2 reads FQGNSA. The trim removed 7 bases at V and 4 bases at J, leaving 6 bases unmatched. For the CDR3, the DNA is TGTGCCAGCAACCTATTAGCGGGAGGAGAGACCCAGTACTTC. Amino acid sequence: CASNLLAGGETQYF.

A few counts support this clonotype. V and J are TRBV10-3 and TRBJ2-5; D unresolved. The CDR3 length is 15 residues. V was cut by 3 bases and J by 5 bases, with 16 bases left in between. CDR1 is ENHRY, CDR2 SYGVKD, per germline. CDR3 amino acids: CAISDFRVTSETQYF. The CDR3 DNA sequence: TGTGCCATCAGTGACTTTCGTGTAACATCCGAGACCCAGTACTTC.

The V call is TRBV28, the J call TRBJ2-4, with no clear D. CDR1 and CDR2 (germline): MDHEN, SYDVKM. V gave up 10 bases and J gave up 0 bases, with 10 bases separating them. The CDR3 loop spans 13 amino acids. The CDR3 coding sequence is TGTGCCACGCAGGACCTAGCCAAAAACATTCAGTACTTC. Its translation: CATQDLAKNIQYF. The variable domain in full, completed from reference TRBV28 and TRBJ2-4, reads DVKVTQSSRYLVKRTGEKVFLECVQDMDHENMFWYRQDPGLGLRLIYFSYDVKMKEKGDIPEGYSVSREKKERFSLILESASTNQTSMYLCATQDLAKNIQYFGAGTRLSVL.

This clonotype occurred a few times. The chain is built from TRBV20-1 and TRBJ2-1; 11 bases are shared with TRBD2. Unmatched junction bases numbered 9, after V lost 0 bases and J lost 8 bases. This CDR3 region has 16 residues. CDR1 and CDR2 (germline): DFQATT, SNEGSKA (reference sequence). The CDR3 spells CSARDNAPSGGYEQFF. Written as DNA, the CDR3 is TGCAGTGCTAGAGATAATGCGCCTAGCGGGGGGTATGAGCAGTTCTTC.

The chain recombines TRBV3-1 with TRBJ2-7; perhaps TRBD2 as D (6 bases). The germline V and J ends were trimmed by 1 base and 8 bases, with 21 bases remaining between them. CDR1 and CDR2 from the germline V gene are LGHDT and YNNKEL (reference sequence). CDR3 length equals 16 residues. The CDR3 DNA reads TGTGCCAGCAGCCAAGCCACGGCGACTGGGAGGTTTCAGCAGTACTTC. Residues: CASSQATATGRFQQYF.